The rows below give T cell receptor beta chains drawn from one sample of a study of blood T cell repertoires in COVID-19. Assay used: immunoSEQ multiplex PCR; TCRdb lists only in-frame clones, some missing. The sample contains approximately 150,000 clones, around 81% of which appear only once. Sample: peripheral blood. These receptors all stem from a man aged 60 to 75 with active or convalescent COVID-19. Each CDR3 is given with its conserved first and last residue. Each record gives: D gene, J gene, V gene, clone size, CDR3 DNA, CDR3 protein. D genes are given only for firm matches. For some rows the clone size is stated as once, few or many, or as a class when expanded; others skip it.

>NA|TRBJ1-5|TRBV6-6|NA
TGTGCCAGCAGTTACCTGGGGGGTAGGGGCAATCAGCCCCAGCATTTT
CASSYLGGRGNQPQHF
>NA|TRBJ1-4|TRBV19|NA
TGTGCCAGTAGTACCCGACAGCCTGGCGAAGAACTGTTTTTT
CASSTRQPGEELFF
>TRBD1|TRBJ2-1|TRBV4-1|NA
TGCGCCAGCAGCCAAAGGACAGGGTCAAACAATGAGCAGTTCTTC
CASSQRTGSNNEQFF
>TRBD2|TRBJ2-1|TRBV7-2|NA
TGTGCCAGCAGCCTAACTAGCGGGAGGGTTGGGGACAATGAGCAGTTCTTC
CASSLTSGRVGDNEQFF
>NA|TRBJ1-3|TRBV3-1/TRBV3-2|NA
TGTGCCAGCAGCCAAGACCGACTCTCTGGAAACACCATATATTTT
CASSQDRLSGNTIYF
>NA|TRBJ2-3|TRBV10-1|NA
TGCGCCAGCAGTGAGTCCGCGGAGAGCACAGATACGCAGTATTTT
CASSESAESTDTQYF
>NA|TRBJ2-1|TRBV10-1|once
TGCGCCAGCAGTGAGACAGGGTCTGCGGTTCGCAATGAGCAGTTCTTC
CASSETGSAVRNEQFF
>TRBD2|TRBJ2-1|TRBV6-5|NA
TGTGCCAGCAGTTCTCGGCGGACTAGCGGGAGTAATGAGCAGTTCTTC
CASSSRRTSGSNEQFF
>TRBD2|TRBJ2-1|TRBV4-1|NA
TGCGCCAGCAGCCAAGATCGGGGTCTAGCGGAAAACAATGAGCAGTTCTTC
CASSQDRGLAENNEQFF
>TRBD1|TRBJ1-5|TRBV6-2/TRBV6-3|NA
TGTGCCAGCAGCCCTCAGGGCAGGGGGAGTCAGCCCCAGCATTTT
CASSPQGRGSQPQHF
>TRBD2|TRBJ2-3|TRBV28|NA
TGTGCCAGCAGTTCGAAAGGGGCTAGCGGGGCCACAGATACGCAGTATTTT
CASSSKGASGATDTQYF
>NA|TRBJ1-2|TRBV7-9|NA
TGTGCCAGCAGCTTTGCGGCCGCCGTTAACTATGGCTACACCTTC
CASSFAAAVNYGYTF
>TRBD1|TRBJ2-1|TRBV27|NA
TGTGCCAGCAGTTTGCAACTCCGGGCCGGGACAGGAAGATACAATGAGCAGTTCTTC
CASSLQLRAGTGRYNEQFF
>TRBD1|TRBJ1-2|TRBV28|NA
TGTGCCAGCAGCCTGGGATACACAGGGGGCGATGGCTACACCTTC
CASSLGYTGGDGYTF
>TRBD2|TRBJ2-5|TRBV5-1|NA
TGCGCCAGCAGCTTAAATATTATGGGGGGGCAAGAGACCCAGTACTTC
CASSLNIMGGQETQYF
>TRBD1|TRBJ1-2|TRBV19|NA
TGTGCCAGTAGTACGCGACAGGGAGCTAACTATGGCTACACCTTC
CASSTRQGANYGYTF
>NA|TRBJ1-4|TRBV5-6|NA
TGTGCCAGCAGCCACTCGAGAGGGGGGGATTGGGAAAAACTGTTTTTT
CASSHSRGGDWEKLFF
>NA|TRBJ1-5|TRBV27|few
TGTGCCAGCAGTTTATTAGGCTTTACGGGGCAGCCCCAGCATTTT
CASSLLGFTGQPQHF
>NA|TRBJ2-1|TRBV9|NA
TGTGCCAGCAGCCACCGGGGGAACCCCTACAATGAGCAGTTCTTC
CASSHRGNPYNEQFF
>NA|TRBJ2-3|TRBV11-3|NA
TGTGCCAGCAGCAAAGGGGCTAGCACAGATACGCAGTATTTT
CASSKGASTDTQYF
>NA|TRBJ2-2|TRBV2|few
TGTGCCAGCAGTGAGAGCGGGTACACCGGGGAGCTGTTTTTT
CASSESGYTGELFF
>TRBD1|TRBJ1-1|TRBV3-1/TRBV3-2|NA
TGTGCCAGCAGCCCCCCGACAGGGGGCTTTACTTTAGGCACTGAAGCTTTCTTT
CASSPPTGGFTLGTEAFF
>NA|TRBJ1-5|TRBV18|NA
TGTGCCAGCTCCGGGGGGTACAAGGTTCAGCCCCAGCATTTT
CASSGGYKVQPQHF
>NA|TRBJ2-5|TRBV7-8|NA
TGTGCCAGCAGTACCACCTGGACAGCCGGGGAGACCCAGTACTTC
CASSTTWTAGETQYF